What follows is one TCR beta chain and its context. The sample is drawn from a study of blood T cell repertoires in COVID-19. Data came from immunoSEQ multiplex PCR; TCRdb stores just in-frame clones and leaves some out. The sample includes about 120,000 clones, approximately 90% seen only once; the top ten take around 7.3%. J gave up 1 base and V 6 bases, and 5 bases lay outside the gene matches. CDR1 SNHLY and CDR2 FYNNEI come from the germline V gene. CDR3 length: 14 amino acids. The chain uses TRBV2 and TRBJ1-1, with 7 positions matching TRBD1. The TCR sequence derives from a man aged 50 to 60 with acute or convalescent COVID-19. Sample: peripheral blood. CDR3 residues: CASRTGTANTEAFF. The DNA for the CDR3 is TGTGCCAGCAGGACCGGGACAGCGAACACTGAAGCTTTCTTT.